This T cell receptor (beta chain) was recorded in a study of cytomegalovirus exposure and HLA in healthy donors. Study-wide results and caveats: A prior analysis recorded that most TCR beta V segments were productive about 90% or about 30% of the time. Overall, around 150 TCR beta chains were annotated as cytomegalovirus-associated. Common viral pathogens seemed, in a later analysis, to connect with several of the most significant clusters.

The PCR used 60 Vbeta and 13 Jbeta primers. Generated by immunoSEQ multiplex PCR, the TCRdb table keeps only in-frame clones and is missing some. The data contain about 160,000 clones, 80% to 90% of them singletons. A note on this clone: The antigen is not known.

CDR1 and CDR2 (germline): PRHDT, FYEKMQ (reference sequence). V dropped 10 bases and J dropped 4 bases, with 16 bases sitting between them. CDR3 length equals 13 residues. This TCR derives from a woman aged 25-40 years in good health and CMV-seropositive. The J gene is TRBJ1-2, the V gene TRBV13; a possible D gene is TRBD1 (6 bases). The sequencing sample was made of PBMCs. The CDR3 nucleotides read TGTGCCACCTTGGAAACAGGGACCTATGGCTACACCTTC. Translating gives CATLETGTYGYTF.